This T cell receptor beta chain was retrieved from a study of blood T cell repertoires in COVID-19. Study at large: T cells, B-cell-depleted T cells, or PBMCs supplied cDNA or gDNA.

TCRdb's table, derived via immunoSEQ multiplex PCR, lists solely in-frame clones and lacks some. The sample carries 250,000 to 350,000 clones, roughly 88% recorded once. Looked up from germline, CDR1 is MDHEN and CDR2 is SYDVKM. V lost 2 bases, J lost 5 bases, and 15 bases lay in between. This CDR3 contains 15 residues. The sample comprised peripheral blood. This sequence joins TRBV28 and TRBJ1-2; the D is unclear. The sequence came from a human donor with COVID-19, enrolled during active disease. The donor label of this sample is uncertain. DNA for the CDR3: TGTGCCAGCAGTTTACCCCGAGAGGGAGGGTATGGCTACACCTTC. It is translated as CASSLPREGGYGYTF.